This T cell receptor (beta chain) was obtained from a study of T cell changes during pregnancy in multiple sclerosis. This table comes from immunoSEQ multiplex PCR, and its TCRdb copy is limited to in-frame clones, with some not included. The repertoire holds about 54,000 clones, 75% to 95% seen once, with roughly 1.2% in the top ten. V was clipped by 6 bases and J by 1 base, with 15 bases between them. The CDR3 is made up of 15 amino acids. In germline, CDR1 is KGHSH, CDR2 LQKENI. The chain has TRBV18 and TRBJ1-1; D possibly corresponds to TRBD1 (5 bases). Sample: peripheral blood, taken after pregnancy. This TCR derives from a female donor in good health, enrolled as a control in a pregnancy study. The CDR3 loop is CASSPQAGSNTEAFF. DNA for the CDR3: TGTGCCAGCTCCCCCCAGGCAGGGTCGAACACTGAAGCTTTCTTT.